This T cell receptor beta chain came from a study of OX40 agonist ivuxolimab in advanced cancers. As for the study in general: At doses from 0.01 to 10 mg/kg, patients were given intravenous ivuxolimab every 2 weeks. Patients enrolled in dose escalation were diagnosed with hepatocellular carcinoma, melanoma, renal cell or head and neck cancer.

This table comes from immunoSEQ multiplex PCR, and its TCRdb copy is limited to in-frame clones, with some not included. Of under 80,000 clones listed, around 89% are singletons. The CDR3 is made up of 14 amino acids. V lost 5 bases and J lost 8, with 16 bases in between. CDR1 and CDR2 from the germline V gene are SGHRS and YFSETQ. The origin of this receptor is an adult with an advanced solid tumor such as melanoma, head and neck, liver or kidney cancer. The V call is TRBV5-1, the J call TRBJ1-4, with D perhaps TRBD1 (5 bases). This sample comprised CD4+ or CD8+ T cells sorted from blood, obtained in a trial of the OX40 agonist ivuxolimab. This chain's CDR3 is CASRSGPGTEKLFF. As DNA, the CDR3 is TGCGCCAGCAGATCAGGCCCGGGGACCGAAAAACTGTTTTTT.